A selection of T cell receptor beta chains follows, all from one sample in a study of beta chain features in type 1 diabetes. Assay: immunoSEQ multiplex PCR; the TCRdb copy retains only in-frame clones and omits some. The sample lists about 99,000 clones, 25% to 30% occurring once. Sequenced sample: central memory CD4+ T cells from blood. These TCRs come from a young woman with type 1 diabetes. The CDR3 runs from the conserved cysteine through the conserved F or W. The order of the fields is J gene, D gene, clone size, V gene, CDR3 protein, CDR3 DNA. D genes are given only for firm matches. Expanded clones are given a class, and other clones once, few, many or no size at all.

j_gene: TRBJ2-1
d_gene: TRBD2
abundance: NA
v_gene: TRBV11-3
CDR3aa: CASSPSGSYNEQFF
CDR3nt: TGTGCCAGCAGTCCTAGCGGGAGCTACAATGAGCAGTTCTTC

j_gene: TRBJ2-5
d_gene: TRBD2
abundance: NA
v_gene: TRBV7-2
CDR3aa: CASSFGTSETQYF
CDR3nt: TGTGCCAGCAGCTTCGGGACTAGTGAGACCCAGTACTTC

j_gene: TRBJ1-2
d_gene: NA
abundance: NA
v_gene: TRBV4-2
CDR3aa: CASSQAGMGNYGYTF
CDR3nt: TGTGCCAGCAGCCAAGCAGGGATGGGTAACTATGGCTACACCTTC

j_gene: TRBJ1-1
d_gene: TRBD1
abundance: NA
v_gene: TRBV29-1
CDR3aa: CSVLGQGRVEAFF
CDR3nt: TGCAGCGTTTTGGGACAGGGGAGGGTTGAAGCTTTCTTT

j_gene: TRBJ1-4
d_gene: NA
abundance: NA
v_gene: TRBV5-1
CDR3aa: CASSDSATNEKLFF
CDR3nt: TGCGCCAGCAGCGACAGTGCAACTAATGAAAAACTGTTTTTT

j_gene: TRBJ2-5
d_gene: TRBD1
abundance: few
v_gene: TRBV6-1
CDR3aa: CASSGGQGRETQYF
CDR3nt: TGTGCCAGCAGTGGAGGACAGGGGAGGGAGACCCAGTACTTC

j_gene: TRBJ2-3
d_gene: NA
abundance: NA
v_gene: TRBV2
CDR3aa: CASTRDSSSTDTQYF
CDR3nt: TGTGCCAGCACGAGGGACTCTTCTAGCACAGATACGCAGTATTTT

j_gene: TRBJ2-3
d_gene: TRBD2
abundance: NA
v_gene: TRBV7-2
CDR3aa: CASRLAVFTDTQYF
CDR3nt: TGTGCCAGCAGGCTAGCGGTCTTCACAGATACGCAGTATTTT

j_gene: TRBJ1-5
d_gene: NA
abundance: few
v_gene: TRBV6-5
CDR3aa: CASRSQQNQPQHF
CDR3nt: TGTGCCAGCAGATCACAGCAAAATCAGCCCCAGCATTTT

j_gene: TRBJ2-4
d_gene: NA
abundance: NA
v_gene: TRBV6-5
CDR3aa: CASRQGLGNIQYF
CDR3nt: TGTGCCAGCAGGCAGGGCCTCGGAAACATTCAGTACTTC

j_gene: TRBJ1-5
d_gene: NA
abundance: NA
v_gene: TRBV19
CDR3aa: CASRLAETGQPQHF
CDR3nt: TGTGCCAGTAGGTTGGCGGAGACGGGTCAGCCCCAGCATTTT

j_gene: TRBJ2-1
d_gene: TRBD2
abundance: NA
v_gene: TRBV7-2
CDR3aa: CASSLAWTSGSYEQFF
CDR3nt: TGTGCCAGCAGCTTAGCGTGGACTAGCGGGAGCTATGAGCAGTTCTTC

j_gene: TRBJ2-7
d_gene: NA
abundance: few
v_gene: TRBV7-2
CDR3aa: CASSLGRTDSYEQYF
CDR3nt: TGTGCCAGCAGCTTAGGGAGGACGGATTCCTACGAGCAGTACTTC

j_gene: TRBJ1-2
d_gene: NA
abundance: few
v_gene: TRBV28
CDR3aa: CASSWAGAYGYTF
CDR3nt: TGTGCCAGCAGTTGGGCAGGGGCCTATGGCTACACCTTC

j_gene: TRBJ2-7
d_gene: TRBD2
abundance: few
v_gene: TRBV7-9
CDR3aa: CASSSALAAYYEQYF
CDR3nt: TGTGCCAGCAGCTCGGCGCTAGCGGCATACTACGAGCAGTACTTC

j_gene: TRBJ1-5
d_gene: NA
abundance: few
v_gene: TRBV7-2
CDR3aa: CASSPPGGRPQHF
CDR3nt: TGTGCCAGCAGCCCTCCGGGGGGCAGGCCCCAGCATTTT

j_gene: TRBJ1-2
d_gene: NA
abundance: NA
v_gene: TRBV6-6
CDR3aa: CASSPPGEGGGYGYTF
CDR3nt: TGTGCCAGCAGTCCCCCGGGGGAGGGGGGCGGCTATGGCTACACCTTC

j_gene: TRBJ1-2
d_gene: TRBD1
abundance: NA
v_gene: TRBV5-4
CDR3aa: CASRRTGDGYTF
CDR3nt: TGTGCCAGCAGGAGGACAGGAGATGGCTACACCTTC

j_gene: TRBJ2-5
d_gene: NA
abundance: NA
v_gene: TRBV4-1
CDR3aa: CASSQTFLTQETQYF
CDR3nt: TGCGCCAGCAGCCAAACTTTTCTAACCCAAGAGACCCAGTACTTC

j_gene: TRBJ2-1
d_gene: TRBD2
abundance: NA
v_gene: TRBV19
CDR3aa: CASSVLHGGLAGGRYNEQFF
CDR3nt: TGTGCCAGTAGTGTCCTACATGGGGGACTAGCGGGAGGGCGGTACAATGAGCAGTTCTTC

j_gene: TRBJ1-1
d_gene: NA
abundance: NA
v_gene: TRBV5-1
CDR3aa: CASSLQQGVTEAFF
CDR3nt: TGCGCCAGCAGCCTACAACAGGGAGTCACTGAAGCTTTCTTT

j_gene: TRBJ2-5
d_gene: NA
abundance: NA
v_gene: TRBV9
CDR3aa: CASSVVGRGETQYF
CDR3nt: TGTGCCAGCAGCGTAGTAGGCCGGGGAGAGACCCAGTACTTC

j_gene: TRBJ1-2
d_gene: NA
abundance: few
v_gene: TRBV5-1
CDR3aa: CASSLDGYGYTF
CDR3nt: TGCGCCAGCAGCTTGGACGGGTACGGCTACACCTTC

j_gene: TRBJ1-1
d_gene: NA
abundance: few
v_gene: TRBV18
CDR3aa: CASSPLQVNTEAFF
CDR3nt: TGTGCCAGCTCACCACTGCAGGTGAACACTGAAGCTTTCTTT

j_gene: TRBJ2-3
d_gene: TRBD1
abundance: few
v_gene: TRBV7-2
CDR3aa: CASSFSRGSDTQYF
CDR3nt: TGTGCCAGCAGCTTTTCCAGGGGGTCAGATACGCAGTATTTT

j_gene: TRBJ2-3
d_gene: TRBD1
abundance: NA
v_gene: TRBV12-5
CDR3aa: CASGSDRGRTDTQYF
CDR3nt: TGTGCTAGTGGTTCCGACAGGGGGCGGACAGATACGCAGTATTTT

j_gene: TRBJ2-5
d_gene: NA
abundance: few
v_gene: TRBV15
CDR3aa: CATSNGGRETQYF
CDR3nt: TGTGCCACCAGCAACGGGGGGCGAGAGACCCAGTACTTC

j_gene: TRBJ2-3
d_gene: TRBD1
abundance: few
v_gene: TRBV2
CDR3aa: CASSPTTGIGTDTQYF
CDR3nt: TGTGCCAGCAGCCCGACGACAGGGATCGGCACAGATACGCAGTATTTT

j_gene: TRBJ1-4
d_gene: NA
abundance: NA
v_gene: TRBV5-1
CDR3aa: CASSLAGVRNEKLFF
CDR3nt: TGCGCCAGCAGCTTAGCAGGGGTCCGTAATGAAAAACTGTTTTTT

j_gene: TRBJ2-3
d_gene: NA
abundance: NA
v_gene: TRBV5-1
CDR3aa: CASSTLSGNTDTQYF
CDR3nt: TGCGCCAGCAGCACTCTTTCAGGGAACACAGATACGCAGTATTTT

j_gene: TRBJ2-3
d_gene: NA
abundance: NA
v_gene: TRBV4-1
CDR3aa: CASSQDGQPQYF
CDR3nt: TGCGCCAGCAGCCAAGATGGACAGCCGCAGTATTTT

j_gene: TRBJ2-3
d_gene: TRBD2
abundance: NA
v_gene: TRBV27
CDR3aa: CASSFSPGLAGVNTDTQYF
CDR3nt: TGTGCCAGCAGTTTTTCCCCGGGACTAGCGGGAGTAAACACAGATACGCAGTATTTT

j_gene: TRBJ2-1
d_gene: TRBD2
abundance: few
v_gene: TRBV7-2
CDR3aa: CASSQSRPGLGFLFF
CDR3nt: TGTGCCAGCAGCCAATCTAGACCGGGACTAGGGTTTCTGTTCTTC

j_gene: TRBJ2-7
d_gene: TRBD2
abundance: few
v_gene: TRBV5-4
CDR3aa: CASSLVSGSGEQYF
CDR3nt: TGTGCCAGCAGCTTGGTTAGCGGGAGCGGCGAGCAGTACTTC

j_gene: TRBJ2-4
d_gene: NA
abundance: NA
v_gene: TRBV13
CDR3aa: CASSLSGAKNIQYF
CDR3nt: TGTGCCAGCAGCTTATCAGGGGCCAAAAACATTCAGTACTTC

j_gene: TRBJ2-5
d_gene: TRBD1
abundance: once
v_gene: TRBV7-2
CDR3aa: CASSLPPGTAQETQYF
CDR3nt: TGTGCCAGCAGCTTACCCCCGGGGACAGCCCAAGAGACCCAGTACTTC

j_gene: TRBJ2-3
d_gene: NA
abundance: few
v_gene: TRBV7-3
CDR3aa: CASSPQGTTDTQYF
CDR3nt: TGTGCCAGCAGCCCCCAGGGGACCACAGATACGCAGTATTTT

j_gene: TRBJ2-2
d_gene: NA
abundance: many
v_gene: TRBV30
CDR3aa: CAWSVGGLNTGELFF
CDR3nt: TGTGCCTGGAGTGTCGGGGGGCTCAACACCGGGGAGCTGTTTTTT

j_gene: TRBJ2-2
d_gene: TRBD2
abundance: NA
v_gene: TRBV5-1
CDR3aa: CASSLAGGSNTGELFF
CDR3nt: TGCGCCAGCAGCTTGGCCGGGGGGTCGAACACCGGGGAGCTGTTTTTT

j_gene: TRBJ1-1
d_gene: TRBD1
abundance: few
v_gene: TRBV7-2
CDR3aa: CASSLGQGYTEAFF
CDR3nt: TGTGCCAGCAGCTTGGGACAGGGTTACACTGAAGCTTTCTTT

j_gene: TRBJ2-2
d_gene: NA
abundance: NA
v_gene: TRBV18
CDR3aa: CASGSSEGTGELFF
CDR3nt: TGTGCCAGCGGCAGTAGCGAAGGCACCGGGGAGCTGTTTTTT

j_gene: TRBJ1-4
d_gene: TRBD1
abundance: NA
v_gene: TRBV5-1
CDR3aa: CASSPTGADNEKLFF
CDR3nt: TGCGCCAGCAGCCCGACAGGGGCCGATAATGAAAAACTGTTTTTT

j_gene: TRBJ1-2
d_gene: TRBD1
abundance: few
v_gene: TRBV5-1
CDR3aa: CASSLGQGDGYTF
CDR3nt: TGCGCCAGCAGCTTGGGGCAGGGGGATGGCTACACCTTC

j_gene: TRBJ2-5
d_gene: TRBD2
abundance: NA
v_gene: TRBV7-7
CDR3aa: CASSLLAGAGETQYF
CDR3nt: TGTGCCAGCAGCTTATTAGCGGGAGCGGGGGAGACCCAGTACTTC

j_gene: TRBJ1-5
d_gene: NA
abundance: NA
v_gene: TRBV19
CDR3aa: CASSTGFNQPQHF
CDR3nt: TGTGCCAGTAGTACGGGGTTCAATCAGCCCCAGCATTTT

j_gene: TRBJ1-3
d_gene: NA
abundance: NA
v_gene: TRBV27
CDR3aa: CASSLGLAGNTIYF
CDR3nt: TGTGCCAGCAGTTTAGGACTTGCTGGAAACACCATATATTTT

j_gene: TRBJ2-2
d_gene: NA
abundance: NA
v_gene: TRBV7-2
CDR3aa: CASSLRNTAAGELFF
CDR3nt: TGTGCCAGCAGCTTAAGGAATACTGCGGCCGGGGAGCTGTTTTTT

j_gene: TRBJ2-3
d_gene: NA
abundance: few
v_gene: TRBV2
CDR3aa: CASSFRDTDTQYF
CDR3nt: TGTGCCAGCAGTTTCCGGGACACAGATACGCAGTATTTT

j_gene: TRBJ1-1
d_gene: NA
abundance: NA
v_gene: TRBV30
CDR3aa: CAWSVGEGTEAFF
CDR3nt: TGTGCCTGGAGTGTGGGAGAGGGCACTGAAGCTTTCTTT

j_gene: TRBJ2-1
d_gene: NA
abundance: few
v_gene: TRBV18
CDR3aa: CASSPAGNMGNEQFF
CDR3nt: TGTGCCAGCTCACCGGCGGGAAATATGGGCAATGAGCAGTTCTTC

j_gene: TRBJ2-1
d_gene: TRBD2
abundance: NA
v_gene: TRBV7-9
CDR3aa: CASGIAGVHNEQFF
CDR3nt: TGTGCCAGCGGAATAGCGGGAGTACACAATGAGCAGTTCTTC

j_gene: TRBJ2-1
d_gene: TRBD2
abundance: few
v_gene: TRBV5-1
CDR3aa: CASSLLAGGGPYNEQFF
CDR3nt: TGCGCCAGCAGCTTACTAGCGGGAGGGGGCCCCTACAATGAGCAGTTCTTC

j_gene: TRBJ2-6
d_gene: TRBD1
abundance: NA
v_gene: TRBV5-4
CDR3aa: CASSWEQGYGANVLTF
CDR3nt: TGTGCCAGCAGCTGGGAACAGGGGTATGGGGCCAACGTCCTGACTTTC

j_gene: TRBJ2-2
d_gene: NA
abundance: NA
v_gene: TRBV19
CDR3aa: CASKDRDKYTGELFF
CDR3nt: TGTGCCAGCAAAGACCGGGACAAATACACCGGGGAGCTGTTTTTT

j_gene: TRBJ1-3
d_gene: TRBD1
abundance: NA
v_gene: TRBV29-1
CDR3aa: CSAEDRDNYFRSGNTIYF
CDR3nt: TGCAGCGCGGAGGACAGGGATAATTACTTTCGCTCTGGAAACACCATATATTTT